This is a list of T cell receptor beta chains from one sample in a study of cytomegalovirus exposure and HLA in healthy donors. The table came from immunoSEQ multiplex PCR; TCRdb's copy has only in-frame clones and leaves some out. Among about 140,000 clones listed, around 80% were seen once. Sequencing used PBMCs. The receptors here all came from a female donor in good health and CMV-seronegative. Both conserved end residues are part of each CDR3. A D gene is named only where the DNA matches it firmly. Rows may omit the clone size; those that give it use once, few, many or a size class.

len: 13
v_gene: TRBV6-1
abundance: .
d_gene: .
j_gene: TRBJ2-7
CDR3aa: CASRIGQPYEQYF
CDR3nt: TGTGCCAGCAGAATAGGACAGCCCTACGAGCAGTACTTC

len: 15
v_gene: TRBV5-1
abundance: few
d_gene: .
j_gene: TRBJ2-7
CDR3aa: CASSPDIPRRYEQYF
CDR3nt: TGCGCCAGCAGTCCGGACATACCCAGGCGATACGAGCAGTACTTC

len: 15
v_gene: TRBV28
abundance: .
d_gene: TRBD1
j_gene: TRBJ1-1
CDR3aa: CASSSRQGWGTEAFF
CDR3nt: TGTGCCAGCAGTTCTCGACAGGGGTGGGGCACTGAAGCTTTCTTT

len: 13
v_gene: TRBV6-5
abundance: .
d_gene: .
j_gene: TRBJ1-5
CDR3aa: CASSYGPFRPQHF
CDR3nt: TGTGCCAGCAGTTACGGCCCCTTCAGGCCCCAGCATTTT

len: 17
v_gene: TRBV5-5
abundance: few
d_gene: .
j_gene: TRBJ1-3
CDR3aa: CASSLGGNSRSGNTIYF
CDR3nt: TGTGCCAGCAGTCTGGGGGGGAACAGTCGCTCTGGAAACACCATATATTTT

len: 13
v_gene: TRBV7-2
abundance: .
d_gene: .
j_gene: TRBJ1-5
CDR3aa: CASSLESPGPQHF
CDR3nt: TGTGCCAGCAGCTTAGAATCCCCCGGGCCCCAGCATTTT

len: 14
v_gene: TRBV27
abundance: .
d_gene: TRBD1
j_gene: TRBJ1-1
CDR3aa: CASSLLGQGSVAFF
CDR3nt: TGTGCCAGCAGCCTGCTGGGACAGGGGAGCGTAGCTTTCTTT

len: 13
v_gene: TRBV5-1
abundance: .
d_gene: TRBD1
j_gene: TRBJ1-1
CDR3aa: CASSEQGRTEAFF
CDR3nt: TGCGCCAGCAGCGAACAGGGGCGTACTGAAGCTTTCTTT

len: 14
v_gene: TRBV5-1
abundance: .
d_gene: TRBD1
j_gene: TRBJ1-1
CDR3aa: CASSLNLQGAEAFF
CDR3nt: TGCGCCAGCAGCTTGAATCTACAGGGGGCGGAGGCTTTCTTT

len: 14
v_gene: TRBV6-6
abundance: once
d_gene: TRBD1
j_gene: TRBJ1-1
CDR3aa: CASSGGTGRTEAFF
CDR3nt: TGTGCCAGCAGTGGAGGGACAGGGCGAACTGAAGCTTTCTTT

len: 12
v_gene: TRBV12-5
abundance: few
d_gene: .
j_gene: TRBJ1-2
CDR3aa: CASGREFGGYTF
CDR3nt: TGTGCTAGTGGCCGGGAGTTCGGGGGCTACACCTTC

len: 15
v_gene: TRBV5-1
abundance: .
d_gene: TRBD1
j_gene: TRBJ2-3
CDR3aa: CASSLGGQGLHTQYF
CDR3nt: TGCGCCAGCAGCCTGGGTGGACAGGGGTTACATACGCAGTATTTT

len: 13
v_gene: TRBV2
abundance: .
d_gene: TRBD1
j_gene: TRBJ1-6
CDR3aa: CASSEYRGSPLHF
CDR3nt: TGTGCCAGCAGTGAATACAGGGGATCACCCCTCCACTTT

len: 14
v_gene: TRBV30
abundance: once
d_gene: .
j_gene: TRBJ2-3
CDR3aa: CAWSVGAGADTQYF
CDR3nt: TGTGCCTGGAGTGTAGGGGCAGGGGCGGATACGCAGTATTTT

len: 13
v_gene: TRBV18
abundance: few
d_gene: .
j_gene: TRBJ1-1
CDR3aa: CASSPYEGTEAFF
CDR3nt: TGTGCCAGCTCACCGTACGAGGGCACTGAAGCTTTCTTT

len: 17
v_gene: TRBV4-2
abundance: .
d_gene: TRBD1
j_gene: TRBJ1-6
CDR3aa: CASSQAGDRGFGSPLHF
CDR3nt: TGTGCCAGCAGCCAAGCCGGGGACAGGGGGTTTGGGTCACCCCTCCACTTT

len: 20
v_gene: TRBV9
abundance: .
d_gene: TRBD2
j_gene: TRBJ2-5
CDR3aa: CASSVRPGTSGIEIQETQYF
CDR3nt: TGTGCCAGCAGCGTACGCCCCGGGACTAGCGGGATAGAGATCCAAGAGACCCAGTACTTC

len: 18
v_gene: TRBV4-1
abundance: few
d_gene: TRBD1
j_gene: TRBJ1-4
CDR3aa: CASSLGTGFIATNEKLFF
CDR3nt: TGCGCCAGCAGCCTTGGGACAGGGTTTATCGCAACTAATGAAAAACTGTTTTTT

len: 15
v_gene: TRBV5-6
abundance: .
d_gene: .
j_gene: TRBJ2-5
CDR3aa: CASSSGAPYQETQYF
CDR3nt: TGTGCCAGCAGCTCAGGGGCCCCGTACCAAGAGACCCAGTACTTC

len: 14
v_gene: TRBV10-2
abundance: .
d_gene: .
j_gene: TRBJ2-7
CDR3aa: CASSLTGKSLEQYF
CDR3nt: TGCGCCAGCAGTTTAACCGGGAAAAGTCTCGAGCAGTACTTC

len: 15
v_gene: TRBV27
abundance: .
d_gene: TRBD1
j_gene: TRBJ2-7
CDR3aa: CASSPPGQGFYEQYF
CDR3nt: TGTGCCAGCAGTCCTCCGGGACAGGGGTTCTACGAGCAGTACTTC

len: 14
v_gene: TRBV28
abundance: .
d_gene: TRBD1
j_gene: TRBJ1-2
CDR3aa: CASSQGVAIYGYTF
CDR3nt: TGTGCCAGCAGCCAGGGGGTAGCGATCTATGGCTACACCTTC

len: 15
v_gene: TRBV6-1
abundance: .
d_gene: TRBD1
j_gene: TRBJ2-7
CDR3aa: CASSEADRATYEQYF
CDR3nt: TGTGCCAGCAGTGAAGCGGACAGGGCCACCTACGAGCAGTACTTC

len: 16
v_gene: TRBV6-1
abundance: once
d_gene: .
j_gene: TRBJ2-5
CDR3aa: CASSADRNRLRETQYF
CDR3nt: TGTGCCAGCAGTGCTGACAGAAACAGACTCCGGGAGACCCAGTACTTC

len: 13
v_gene: TRBV19
abundance: .
d_gene: .
j_gene: TRBJ1-1
CDR3aa: CASSSQGNTEAFF
CDR3nt: TGTGCCAGTAGTAGCCAGGGCAACACTGAAGCTTTCTTT

len: 14
v_gene: TRBV6-4
abundance: .
d_gene: .
j_gene: TRBJ2-1
CDR3aa: CASSSGRGKHEQFF
CDR3nt: TGTGCCAGCAGCTCCGGACGGGGAAAGCATGAGCAGTTCTTC

len: 12
v_gene: TRBV2
abundance: few
d_gene: TRBD1
j_gene: TRBJ1-2
CDR3aa: CASRQGDYGYTF
CDR3nt: TGTGCCAGCCGACAGGGGGACTATGGCTACACCTTC

len: 12
v_gene: TRBV5-6
abundance: .
d_gene: .
j_gene: TRBJ2-1
CDR3aa: CASTPVGREQFF
CDR3nt: TGTGCCAGCACCCCGGTCGGGAGAGAGCAGTTCTTC

len: 13
v_gene: TRBV4-1
abundance: few
d_gene: .
j_gene: TRBJ2-7
CDR3aa: CASSQDPGIEQYF
CDR3nt: TGCGCCAGCAGCCAAGATCCAGGGATCGAGCAGTACTTC

len: 12
v_gene: TRBV7-9
abundance: .
d_gene: .
j_gene: TRBJ2-1
CDR3aa: CASSPHRNEQFF
CDR3nt: TGTGCCAGCAGCCCACATCGCAATGAGCAGTTCTTC

len: 14
v_gene: TRBV6-4
abundance: .
d_gene: TRBD1
j_gene: TRBJ2-1
CDR3aa: CASSEQGAAGEQFF
CDR3nt: TGTGCCAGCAGTGAACAGGGGGCAGCCGGGGAGCAGTTCTTC

len: 14
v_gene: TRBV5-1
abundance: once
d_gene: .
j_gene: TRBJ1-3
CDR3aa: CASSRETGGNTIYF
CDR3nt: TGCGCCAGCAGCCGAGAGACGGGAGGAAACACCATATATTTT

len: 14
v_gene: TRBV5-1
abundance: once
d_gene: TRBD2
j_gene: TRBJ2-7
CDR3aa: CASSSSGGGHEQYF
CDR3nt: TGCGCCAGCAGCTCTAGCGGGGGGGGACACGAGCAGTACTTC

len: 15
v_gene: TRBV25-1
abundance: .
d_gene: .
j_gene: TRBJ2-1
CDR3aa: CASSEWASSHNEQFF
CDR3nt: TGTGCCAGCAGTGAATGGGCTAGCTCCCACAATGAGCAGTTCTTC

len: 13
v_gene: TRBV5-4
abundance: few
d_gene: .
j_gene: TRBJ1-1
CDR3aa: CASSKDRNTEAFF
CDR3nt: TGTGCCAGCAGCAAAGACAGGAACACTGAAGCTTTCTTT

len: 14
v_gene: TRBV7-2
abundance: .
d_gene: .
j_gene: TRBJ2-7
CDR3aa: CASSLADSKFEQYF
CDR3nt: TGTGCCAGCAGCTTAGCCGACTCGAAGTTCGAGCAGTACTTC

len: 16
v_gene: TRBV23-1
abundance: .
d_gene: TRBD1
j_gene: TRBJ2-7
CDR3aa: CASSQGTGRVSYEQYF
CDR3nt: TGCGCCAGCAGTCAGGGGACAGGTCGGGTCTCCTACGAGCAGTACTTC

len: 14
v_gene: TRBV19
abundance: few
d_gene: .
j_gene: TRBJ1-2
CDR3aa: CASSTTAADYGYTF
CDR3nt: TGTGCCAGTAGTACGACAGCCGCCGACTATGGCTACACCTTC

len: 11
v_gene: TRBV27
abundance: few
d_gene: .
j_gene: TRBJ1-1
CDR3aa: CASLIRGRAFF
CDR3nt: TGTGCCAGCTTGATAAGGGGGAGAGCTTTCTTT

len: 15
v_gene: TRBV9
abundance: once
d_gene: TRBD1
j_gene: TRBJ2-7
CDR3aa: CASSVAGTGGDEQYF
CDR3nt: TGTGCCAGCAGCGTAGCCGGGACAGGGGGCGACGAGCAGTACTTC

len: 14
v_gene: TRBV7-9
abundance: .
d_gene: .
j_gene: TRBJ1-2
CDR3aa: CASGRQPVTYGYPF
CDR3nt: TGTGCCAGCGGCCGACAGCCTGTTACTTATGGCTACCCCTTC

len: 17
v_gene: TRBV7-2
abundance: .
d_gene: .
j_gene: TRBJ1-1
CDR3aa: CASSLVPHITSFTEAFF
CDR3nt: TGTGCCAGCAGCTTAGTTCCCCATATAACTAGTTTCACTGAAGCTTTCTTT

len: 14
v_gene: TRBV4-1
abundance: .
d_gene: .
j_gene: TRBJ1-4
CDR3aa: CASSPGGNTEKLFF
CDR3nt: TGCGCCAGCAGCCCCGGGGGAAATACGGAAAAACTGTTTTTT

len: 15
v_gene: TRBV5-1
abundance: .
d_gene: .
j_gene: TRBJ2-2
CDR3aa: CASSLSSRGTGELFF
CDR3nt: TGCGCCAGCAGCTTGTCTAGTAGGGGCACCGGGGAGCTGTTTTTT

len: 15
v_gene: TRBV5-1
abundance: few
d_gene: TRBD2
j_gene: TRBJ2-1
CDR3aa: CASSLESGGNNEQFF
CDR3nt: TGCGCCAGCAGCTTGGAGAGCGGGGGAAACAATGAGCAGTTCTTC

len: 14
v_gene: TRBV9
abundance: .
d_gene: .
j_gene: TRBJ2-1
CDR3aa: CASSTGGRNNEQFF
CDR3nt: TGTGCCAGCAGTACCGGGGGGCGTAACAATGAGCAGTTCTTC

len: 14
v_gene: TRBV25-1
abundance: .
d_gene: .
j_gene: TRBJ1-1
CDR3aa: CASSDPGYPTEAFF
CDR3nt: TGTGCCAGCAGTGATCCAGGGTATCCCACTGAAGCTTTCTTT

len: 12
v_gene: TRBV27
abundance: .
d_gene: .
j_gene: TRBJ2-7
CDR3aa: CASETGSGEQYF
CDR3nt: TGTGCCAGCGAAACAGGGTCGGGCGAGCAGTACTTC

len: 15
v_gene: TRBV5-1
abundance: .
d_gene: .
j_gene: TRBJ2-2
CDR3aa: CASSMGTPTGGELFF
CDR3nt: TGCGCCAGCAGCATGGGGACTCCGACGGGCGGGGAGCTGTTTTTT

len: 11
v_gene: TRBV13
abundance: .
d_gene: .
j_gene: TRBJ2-1
CDR3aa: CASSYGGEQFF
CDR3nt: TGTGCCAGCAGTTACGGGGGAGAGCAGTTCTTC